These 21 T cell receptor beta chains were sequenced from one sample in a study of T-cell memory formation after mild COVID-19. MiXCR, applied by TCRdb to the 5' RACE reads, yields one record per CDR3 protein. Of roughly 400,000 distinct CDR3 sequences detected, approximately 16% appear once; the ten largest clones hold 20% to 25%. Sequences were obtained from PBMCs or a T cell subset sorted from them (not recorded which). The receptor set was obtained from a man younger than 35 who had mild COVID-19 (a few samples of this study predate the infection). Cell type and time point are not known.

This clonotype was seen more than once but under ten times. The chain links TRBV6-6 to TRBJ1-1, with TRBD1 as a possible D gene (5 bases). In germline, CDR1 is MNHNY, CDR2 SVGAGI (reference sequence). The CDR3 consists of 12 residues. The ends were cut back, 11 bases at V and 0 bases at J, with 10 bases in the middle. The DNA of the CDR3 is TGTGCCGGGGGGAGGCTGAACACTGAAGCTTTCTTT. Its translation: CAGGRLNTEAFF.

The chain carries TRBV6-1 and TRBJ2-7; TRBD1 matches at 11 bases. CDR3 length equals 14 residues. Germline lookup yields CDR1 MNHNS and CDR2 SASEGT. The J segment lost 3 bases and the V segment lost 6 bases, leaving 4 bases of the junction unmatched. The CDR3 here is CASSRDRGFYEQYV. In DNA, the CDR3 is TGTGCCAGCAGCCGGGACAGGGGGTTCTACGAGCAGTACGTC.

This clonotype was seen a few times. The DNA for the CDR3 is TGTGCCAGCAGCGTAGATGTAGGAGAAGAGACCCAGTACTTC. Its translation is CASSVDVGEETQYF. The V and J genes are TRBV9 and TRBJ2-5; D remains ambiguous. This CDR3 comprises 14 residues. Germline V gene lookup returns CDR1 SGDLS and CDR2 YYNGEE. V lost 0 bases, J lost 3 bases, and 9 bases lay in between.

This chain uses TRBV27 with TRBJ1-6; D unclear. The germline gives CDR1 MNHEY, CDR2 SMNVEV (reference sequence). V lost 6 bases, J lost 2 bases, and 8 bases lay in between. This CDR3 contains 14 residues. CDR3 in amino acids: CASSSGPYNSPLHF. DNA for the CDR3: TGTGCCAGCAGCTCCGGGCCCTATAATTCACCCCTCCACTTT.

The chain links TRBV7-2 to TRBJ2-1, with unresolved D. The CDR3 sequence is 14 residues long. The V end lost 8 bases, the J end lost 2 bases, and 13 bases lay between the germline ends. Per germline, CDR1 SGHTA and CDR2 FQGNSA. CDR3 DNA: TGTGCCAGCCGGACCCTCCGTACCTACAATGAGCAGTTCTTC. Its translation is CASRTLRTYNEQFF.

The chain combines TRBV5-1 with TRBJ2-5; 7 positions match TRBD2. The V segment lost 6 bases and the J segment 5 bases; nucleotides outside the gene matches: 10. The CDR3 consists of 14 residues. Germline assignment: CDR1 SGHRS and CDR2 YFSETQ. CDR3 DNA sequence: TGCGCCAGCACTACGACTAGCACCTCGGAGACCCAGTACTTC. Encoded protein: CASTTTSTSETQYF.

This clonotype was recorded a few times. V gene TRBV5-1 combines with J gene TRBJ2-3; TRBD2 is a possible D gene (6 bases). Germline V gene lookup returns CDR1 SGHRS and CDR2 YFSETQ. This CDR3 has 16 amino acids. Trimming cost V 4 bases and J 1 base, with 16 bases left between them. Here the CDR3 DNA reads TGCGCCAGCAGCATTGACGGGACTGTAGGCACAGATACGCAGTATTTT. It specifies CASSIDGTVGTDTQYF.

The chain combines TRBV7-9 with TRBJ1-1, with 7 positions matching TRBD1. V was pared by 2 bases and J by 7 bases, with 7 bases of the junction left unmatched. Per the germline V gene, CDR1 is SEHNR and CDR2 is FQNEAQ (reference sequence). This CDR3 has 14 residues. CDR3 sequence reads: CASSLPGTEYEAFF. The CDR3 DNA sequence: TGTGCCAGCAGCTTACCCGGGACAGAGTATGAAGCTTTCTTT.

The gene calls are TRBV7-9 and TRBJ2-2, with D hard to call. Per germline, CDR1 SEHNR and CDR2 FQNEAQ (reference sequence). The CDR3 has 17 residues. V shed 2 bases and J shed 1 base, with 14 bases lying between them. The CDR3 is CASSLPRSYRNTGELFF. CDR3 nucleotides: TGTGCCAGCAGCTTACCTCGGTCCTACCGGAACACCGGGGAGCTGTTTTTT.

V is TRBV15 and J is TRBJ1-4; 9 nucleotides match TRBD1. The CDR3 is 16 residues long. Germline V gene lookup returns CDR1 LNHNV and CDR2 YYDKDF (reference sequence). The V and J ends lost 2 bases and 3 bases, in that order; junction bases with no gene match: 4. CDR3 sequence (DNA): TGTGCCACCAGCAGAACCCGGGACAGGGCTAATGAAAAACTGTTTTTT. It encodes CATSRTRDRANEKLFF.

This clonotype has more than one count but fewer than ten. The rearrangement joins TRBV7-9 to TRBJ1-2, with D unclear. This CDR3 is built from 13 residues. The germline V gene has CDR1 SEHNR and CDR2 FQNEAQ (reference sequence). Trimming removed 8 bases from V and 0 bases from J, with 10 bases in between. CDR3 nucleotides: TGTGCCAGCCAGAGACAACCTAACTATGGCTACACCTTC. This codes for CASQRQPNYGYTF. Using reference TRBV7-9 and TRBJ1-2 for the parts outside the CDR3, the full variable domain is DTGVSQNPRHKITKRGQNVTFRCDPISEHNRLYWYRQTLGQGPEFLTYFQNEAQLEKSRLLSDRFSAERPKGSFSTLEIQRTEQGDSAMYLCASQRQPNYGYTFGSGTRLTVV.

This clonotype has more than one count but fewer than ten. The chain is built from TRBV7-2 and TRBJ2-7; D is uncertain. CDR1 is SGHTA and CDR2 is FQGNSA in the germline V gene. The CDR3 consists of 14 residues. V lost 2 bases and J 2 bases, leaving 10 bases between the germline ends. The chain's CDR3 is CASSLTTVAYEQYF. The CDR3 DNA is TGTGCCAGCAGCTTAACGACGGTGGCCTACGAGCAGTACTTC.

This rearrangement joins TRBV7-9 to TRBJ1-6; D might be TRBD1 (6 bases). V dropped 0 bases and J dropped 8 bases, with 14 bases sitting between them. This CDR3 contains 16 residues. Germline CDR1 and CDR2: SEHNR and FQNEAQ (reference sequence). The CDR3 DNA follows: TGTGCCAGCAGCTTAGCGATCAGGGGAGCGGATTCACCCCTCCACTTT. It translates to CASSLAIRGADSPLHF.

There are a few counts of this clonotype. The chain uses TRBV6-1 and TRBJ2-2; 7 bases align to TRBD1. Looked up from germline, CDR1 is MNHNS and CDR2 is SASEGT. The length of the CDR3 is 15 residues. V was pared by 6 bases and J by 1 base, with 5 bases of the junction left unmatched. The CDR3 protein is CASRRGLLNTGELFF. In DNA form, the CDR3 reads TGTGCCAGCAGGAGGGGGCTTTTGAACACCGGGGAGCTGTTTTTT.

The chain recombines TRBV27 with TRBJ2-3, with a tentative D call TRBD1 (5 bases). The V end lost 4 bases, the J end lost 4 bases, and 21 bases lay between the germline ends. The CDR3 runs 17 residues. The germline V gene encodes CDR1 MNHEY and CDR2 SMNVEV (reference sequence). The CDR3 DNA reads as TGTGCCAGCAGTTATCTCGGTCTGCAGGGTACGGCAGATACGCAGTATTTT. As protein: CASSYLGLQGTADTQYF.

This clonotype came up a few times. The chain employs TRBV20-1 and TRBJ2-1, with unresolved D. Trimming cost V 6 bases and J 3 bases, with 18 bases left between them. Germline CDR1 is DFQATT and CDR2 is SNEGSKA (reference sequence). This CDR3 region has 15 residues. The CDR3 spells CSAPNLGSGYNEQFF. The CDR3 bases are TGCAGTGCCCCGAACCTGGGGTCGGGCTACAATGAGCAGTTCTTC.

The rearrangement joins TRBV10-3 to TRBJ2-1, with TRBD1 as a possible D gene (6 bases). Trimming took off 4 bases at V and 4 bases at J, with 8 bases between the two ends. This CDR3 has 13 amino acids. From germline, CDR1 is ENHRY and CDR2 SYGVKD. The CDR3 DNA reads TGTGCCATCAGTGCTGACAGGTACAATGAGCAGTTCTTC. Its protein is CAISADRYNEQFF.

This clonotype has just a few counts. The chain links TRBV4-2 to TRBJ2-1; 9 nucleotides line up with TRBD2. The CDR3 is 16 residues long. Trimming removed 0 bases from V and 8 bases from J; junction bases left unmatched: 8. Germline CDR1 LGHNA, CDR2 YNFKEQ. As DNA, the CDR3 is TGTGCCAGCAGCCAAGATCGGGGCGGGGGGGCCTATGAGCAGTTCTTC. Amino acids: CASSQDRGGGAYEQFF.

In this sample, this clonotype turned up a few times. The rearrangement links TRBV7-9 to TRBJ2-4; possibly TRBD1 for D (6 bases). V was clipped by 3 bases and J by 0 bases, with 18 bases between them. This CDR3 comprises 18 residues. Germline V CDR1 and CDR2: SEHNR, FQNEAQ (reference sequence). As DNA, the CDR3 is TGTGCCAGCAGCTTCTCACCGGACAGAAGATTAGCCAAAAACATTCAGTACTTC. It translates to CASSFSPDRRLAKNIQYF.

The chain joins TRBV3-1 to TRBJ2-3, with a tentative D call TRBD2 (5 bases). The CDR3 contains 16 residues. The V end was cut by 4 bases, the J end by 0 bases, with 14 bases between. Germline V gene data show CDR1 as LGHDT and CDR2 as YNNKEL (reference sequence). The CDR3 coding sequence is TGTGCCAGCAGCCCGAACGGGGTCTACAGCACAGATACGCAGTATTTT. Amino acids: CASSPNGVYSTDTQYF.

This clonotype has only a few counts. The CDR3 nucleotides are TGCGCCAGCAGGCACAGAGCACGATCCGGCTACGAGCAGTACTTC. Encoded protein: CASRHRARSGYEQYF. The gene calls are TRBV10-2 and TRBJ2-7; D call uncertain. Germline-derived CDR1 and CDR2 are WSHSY and SAAADI. The V and J ends lost 6 bases and 3 bases respectively, with 18 bases between them. The CDR3 spans 15 residues.